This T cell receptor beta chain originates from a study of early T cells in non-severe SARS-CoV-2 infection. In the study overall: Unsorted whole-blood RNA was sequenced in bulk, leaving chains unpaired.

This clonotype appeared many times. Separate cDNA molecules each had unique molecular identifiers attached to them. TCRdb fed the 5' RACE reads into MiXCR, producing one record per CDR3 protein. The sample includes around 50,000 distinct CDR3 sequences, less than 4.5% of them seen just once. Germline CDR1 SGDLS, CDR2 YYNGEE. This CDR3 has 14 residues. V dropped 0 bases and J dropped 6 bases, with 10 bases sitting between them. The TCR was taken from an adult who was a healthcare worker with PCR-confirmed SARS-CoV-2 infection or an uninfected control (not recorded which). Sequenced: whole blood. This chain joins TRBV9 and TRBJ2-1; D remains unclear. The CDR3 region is CASSVGSSPNEQFF. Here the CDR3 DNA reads TGTGCCAGCAGCGTAGGGAGTAGCCCCAATGAGCAGTTCTTC.